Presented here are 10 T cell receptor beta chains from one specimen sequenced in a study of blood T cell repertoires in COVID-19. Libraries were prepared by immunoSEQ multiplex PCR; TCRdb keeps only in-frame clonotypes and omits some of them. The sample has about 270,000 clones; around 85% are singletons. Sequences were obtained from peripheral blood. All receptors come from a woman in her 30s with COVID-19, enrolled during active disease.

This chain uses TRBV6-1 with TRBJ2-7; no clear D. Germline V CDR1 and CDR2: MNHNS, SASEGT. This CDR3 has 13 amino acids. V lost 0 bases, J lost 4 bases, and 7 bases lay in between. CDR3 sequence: CASSEANRYEQYF. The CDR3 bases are TGTGCCAGCAGTGAAGCCAACAGATACGAGCAGTACTTC.

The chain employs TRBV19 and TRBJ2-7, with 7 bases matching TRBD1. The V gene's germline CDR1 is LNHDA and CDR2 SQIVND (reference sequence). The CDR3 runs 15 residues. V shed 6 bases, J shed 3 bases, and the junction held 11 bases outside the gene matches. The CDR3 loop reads CASSLGVGTDYEQYF. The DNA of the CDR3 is TGTGCCAGTAGCCTAGGGGTCGGGACAGACTACGAGCAGTACTTC.

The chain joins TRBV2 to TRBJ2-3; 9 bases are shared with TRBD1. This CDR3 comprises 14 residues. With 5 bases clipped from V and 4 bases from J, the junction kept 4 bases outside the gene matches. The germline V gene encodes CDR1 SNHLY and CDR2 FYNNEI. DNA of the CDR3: TGTGCCAGCAGTCCGGACAGGGGTTCAGATACGCAGTATTTT. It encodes CASSPDRGSDTQYF.

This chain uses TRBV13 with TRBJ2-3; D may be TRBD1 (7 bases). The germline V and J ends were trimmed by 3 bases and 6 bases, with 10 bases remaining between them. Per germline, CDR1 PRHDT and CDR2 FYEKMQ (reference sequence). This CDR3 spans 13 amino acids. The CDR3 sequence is CASSFGGGDTQYF. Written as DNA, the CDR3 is TGTGCCAGCAGCTTCGGAGGGGGCGATACGCAGTATTTT. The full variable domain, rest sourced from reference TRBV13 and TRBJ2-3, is AAGVIQSPRHLIKEKRETATLKCYPIPRHDTVYWYQQGPGQDPQFLISFYEKMQSDKGSIPDRFSAQQFSDYHSELNMSSLELGDSALYFCASSFGGGDTQYFGPGTRLTVL.

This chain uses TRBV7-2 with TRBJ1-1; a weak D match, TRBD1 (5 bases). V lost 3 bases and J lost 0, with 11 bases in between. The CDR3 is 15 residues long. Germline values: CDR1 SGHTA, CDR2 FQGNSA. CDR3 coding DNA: TGTGCCAGCAGCTTGGGACTGGGGATGAACACTGAAGCTTTCTTT. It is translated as CASSLGLGMNTEAFF.

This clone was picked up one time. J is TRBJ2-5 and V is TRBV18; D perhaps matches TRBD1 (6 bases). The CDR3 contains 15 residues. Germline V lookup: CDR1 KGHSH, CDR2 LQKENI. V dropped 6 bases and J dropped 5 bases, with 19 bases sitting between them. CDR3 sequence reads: CASSPRTEPGETQYF. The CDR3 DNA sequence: TGTGCCAGCTCTCCCAGGACAGAGCCTGGGGAGACCCAGTACTTC.

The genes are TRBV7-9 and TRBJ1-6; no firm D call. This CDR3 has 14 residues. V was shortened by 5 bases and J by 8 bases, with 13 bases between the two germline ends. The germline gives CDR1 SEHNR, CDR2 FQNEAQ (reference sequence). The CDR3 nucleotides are TGTGCCAGCAGCCCGGGAGTTAAGGATTCACCCCTCCACTTT. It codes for CASSPGVKDSPLHF.

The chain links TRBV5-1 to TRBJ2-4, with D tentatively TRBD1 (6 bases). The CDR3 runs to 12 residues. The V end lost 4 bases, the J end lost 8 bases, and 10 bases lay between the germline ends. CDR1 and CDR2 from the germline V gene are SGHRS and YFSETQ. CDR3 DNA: TGCGCCAGCAGCGTCAGGGGCGACATTCAGTACTTC. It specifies CASSVRGDIQYF.

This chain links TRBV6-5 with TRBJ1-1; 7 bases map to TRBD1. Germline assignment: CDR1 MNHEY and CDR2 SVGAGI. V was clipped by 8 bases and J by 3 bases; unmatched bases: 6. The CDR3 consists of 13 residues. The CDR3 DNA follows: TGTGCCAGCCGTACAGGGGACTACACTGAAGCTTTCTTT. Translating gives CASRTGDYTEAFF.

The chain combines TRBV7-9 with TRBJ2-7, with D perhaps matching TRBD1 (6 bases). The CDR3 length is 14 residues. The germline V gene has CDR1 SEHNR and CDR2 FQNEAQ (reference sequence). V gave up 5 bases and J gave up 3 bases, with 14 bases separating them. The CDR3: CASSTIGQLYEQYF. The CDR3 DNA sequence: TGTGCCAGCAGCACCATTGGACAGCTCTACGAGCAGTACTTC.